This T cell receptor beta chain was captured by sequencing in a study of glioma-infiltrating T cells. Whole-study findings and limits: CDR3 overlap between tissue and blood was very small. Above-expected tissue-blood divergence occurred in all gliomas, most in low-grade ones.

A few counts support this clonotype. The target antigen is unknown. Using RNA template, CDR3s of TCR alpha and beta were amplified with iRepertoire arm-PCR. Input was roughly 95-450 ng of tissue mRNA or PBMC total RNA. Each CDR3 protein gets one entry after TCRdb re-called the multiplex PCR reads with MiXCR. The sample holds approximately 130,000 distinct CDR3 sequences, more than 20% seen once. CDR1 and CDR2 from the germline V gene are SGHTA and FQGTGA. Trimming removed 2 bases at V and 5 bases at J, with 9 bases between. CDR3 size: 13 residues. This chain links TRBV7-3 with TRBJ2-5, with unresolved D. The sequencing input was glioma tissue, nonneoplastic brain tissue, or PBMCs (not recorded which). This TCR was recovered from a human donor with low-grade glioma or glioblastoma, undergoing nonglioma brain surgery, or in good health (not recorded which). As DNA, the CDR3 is TGTGCCAGCAGCTTAGAGTTAGGCGAGACCCAGTACTTC. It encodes CASSLELGETQYF.